Below, 10 T cell receptor beta chains from the same sample are listed, as sequenced in a study of regulatory T cells in long-lasting Graves disease. Stated time point: newly diagnosed GD, antithyroid drugs for less than 3 months. PBMC-extracted RNA yielded the TCR library. To make TCR beta libraries, researchers used iRepertoire HTBI primers and Arm-PCR of CDR3 regions. TCRdb ran MiXCR on the multiplex PCR reads and lists one entry per CDR3 protein. The sample carries hundreds of thousands of distinct CDR3 sequences, roughly 15% recorded once. These same records also appear under a second study, on T cells in Graves' hyperthyroidism and ophthalmopathy.

The specimen was peripheral blood mononuclear cells (PBMCs), collected at new diagnosis, from a patient treated with antithyroid drugs. Receptors were obtained from a woman under 40 with Graves disease.

This clonotype was seen many times. The chain has TRBV7-2 and TRBJ2-3; D unresolved. V lost 7 bases to trimming and J lost 4 bases, with 6 bases between them. Germline V lookup: CDR1 SGHTA, CDR2 FQGNSA. The CDR3 runs to 11 residues. As DNA, the CDR3 is TGTGCCAGCACCTACGCAGATACGCAGTATTTT. The encoded protein is CASTYADTQYF. The whole variable domain, filled in from reference TRBV7-2 and TRBJ2-3, reads GAGVSQSPSNKVTEKGKDVELRCDPISGHTALYWYRQSLGQGLEFLIYFQGNSAPDKSGLPSDRFSAERTGGSVSTLTIQRTQQEDSAVYLCASTYADTQYFGPGTRLTVL.

This clonotype was picked up many times. The CDR3 loop reads CASRLAGEGGRYEQYF. The CDR3 coding sequence is TGTGCCAGCAGGCTCGCCGGCGAAGGCGGGAGATACGAGCAGTACTTC. The V gene is TRBV27, the J gene TRBJ2-7; TRBD2 matches 7 bases. This CDR3 comprises 16 residues. Losses at the gene ends were 6 bases for V and 4 bases for J; bases not matched to a gene: 15. Germline CDR1 reads MNHEY; CDR2 reads SMNVEV (reference sequence).

This clonotype was found a few times. The chain links TRBV18 to TRBJ2-5; TRBD2 aligns across 9 bases. Germline lookup yields CDR1 KGHSH and CDR2 LQKENI. Germline trimming cut 6 bases from V and 5 bases from J; bases unmatched to any gene: 7. The length of the CDR3 is 14 residues. The CDR3 DNA is TGTGCCAGCTCGAGACTAGCGGTTGATGAGACCCAGTACTTC. It specifies CASSRLAVDETQYF.

On this clonotype itself: Just one base apart from a much larger clone, this may be a read error. This chain connects TRBV2 to TRBJ2-7; no firm D call. Germline V gene data show CDR1 as SNHLY and CDR2 as FYNNEI. The CDR3 has 14 amino acids. Between the trimmed V and J ends, which lost 8 bases and 6 bases, there was a span of 20 bases. CDR3 region: CASSPLARACEQYF. The CDR3 coding sequence is TGTGCCAGCTCCCCCCTGGCACGAGCCTGCGAGCAGTACTTC.

This clonotype was observed at least ten times. The rearrangement links TRBV20-1 to TRBJ1-1, with D maybe TRBD1 (6 bases). V was clipped by 6 bases and J by 3 bases, with 11 bases between them. Looked up from germline, CDR1 is DFQATT and CDR2 is SNEGSKA (reference sequence). The CDR3 totals 12 residues. CDR3 nucleotides: TGCAGTGCGCGACAGGAACACACTGAAGCTTTCTTT. It translates to CSARQEHTEAFF.

With respect to this clonotype: Germline and junction disagree at one end, which may indicate a read error. This chain uses TRBV5-1 with TRBJ2-2; 15 nucleotides agree with TRBD2. CDR3 length: 16 residues. CDR1 is SGHRS and CDR2 is YFSETQ in the germline V gene. The CDR3 here is CASSVGLAGGSGELFF. CDR3 nucleotides: TGTGCCAGCAGCGTGGGACTAGCGGGAGGATCTGGGGAGCTGTTTTTT.

This clonotype has more than one count but fewer than ten. The chain employs TRBV20-1 and TRBJ2-7; no clear D gene. This CDR3 is built from 15 residues. The germline CDR1 and CDR2 sequences are DFQATT and SNEGSKA (reference sequence). V gave up 5 bases and J gave up 1 base, with 18 bases separating them. The CDR3, as DNA: TGCAGTGCTCCCAGCATGGCCCACGGGTCCTACGAGCAGTACTTC. Protein: CSAPSMAHGSYEQYF.

The rearrangement links TRBV3-1 to TRBJ1-6, with D unclear. Germline values: CDR1 LGHDT, CDR2 YNNKEL (reference sequence). The CDR3 is made up of 12 amino acids. The V gene lost 2 bases and the J gene lost 17 bases, with 13 bases spanning the gap. The CDR3 coding sequence is TGTGCCAGCAGCCAAACTAGCAGCTCAATCCACTTT. Translating gives CASSQTSSSIHF.

This clonotype showed up just a few times. The V and J genes are TRBV5-1 and TRBJ1-1; maybe TRBD1 (5 bases). V lost 4 bases to trimming and J lost 1 base, with 11 bases between them. CDR1 is SGHRS, CDR2 YFSETQ, per germline. CDR3 length: 14 amino acids. For the CDR3, the DNA is TGCGCCAGCAGCCCTATTGACAGGAACACTGAAGCTTTCTTT. This sequence encodes CASSPIDRNTEAFF.

This clonotype was detected a few times. The chain uses TRBV20-1 and TRBJ1-1, with a possible D match to TRBD1 (6 bases). Trimming took 3 bases from V and 1 from J, leaving 9 bases between them. CDR3 size: 13 residues. Germline values: CDR1 DFQATT, CDR2 SNEGSKA (reference sequence). In nucleotides, the CDR3 is TGCAGTGCTAGGGGACACACGAACACTGAAGCTTTCTTT. Protein product: CSARGHTNTEAFF.